These 10 T cell receptor beta chains came from one sample sequenced in a study of CD8+ T cells in alopecia areata. Reverse transcribed after extraction, RNA yielded cDNA as the sequencing template. The table came from immunoSEQ multiplex PCR; TCRdb's copy has only in-frame clones and leaves some out. The table lists under 35,000 clones, roughly 80% of them singletons, with around a fifth in the top ten. The sequenced sample was NKG2D-low CD8+ T cells sorted from blood. Source of these receptors: a human donor with alopecia areata.

This clone was found a few times. CDR3 DNA: TGTGCCAGCAGCTTAGACTGGGTTCTTTTGGGAGAGACCCAGTACTTC. This encodes CASSLDWVLLGETQYF. V gene TRBV11-1 combines with J gene TRBJ2-5; unclear D gene. Germline V gives CDR1 SGHAT, CDR2 FQDESV (reference sequence). CDR3 length: 16 amino acids. Trimming stripped 1 base from V and 4 bases from J, with 16 bases between.

The chain combines TRBV29-1 with TRBJ1-1, with TRBD1 matching over 9 bases. Germline lookup yields CDR1 SQVTM and CDR2 ANQGSEA. This CDR3 region has 13 residues. V gave up 7 bases and J gave up 4 bases; unmatched junction bases: 7. The CDR3 sequence: CSAKGQGFTEAFF. CDR3 bases: TGCAGCGCTAAAGGACAGGGGTTCACTGAAGCTTTCTTT.

The count of this clone is one. This chain uses TRBV2 with TRBJ1-2; 8 bases match TRBD1. CDR1 and CDR2 from the germline V gene are SNHLY and FYNNEI. With V trimmed by 6 bases and J by 4 bases, 7 bases remained unmatched. The length of the CDR3 is 14 residues. The CDR3, as DNA: TGTGCCAGCAGCCGTTCTCAGGGGGCCTATGGCTACACCTTC. Protein: CASSRSQGAYGYTF.

This rearrangement joins TRBV4-1 to TRBJ1-5; D is ambiguous. CDR3 size: 16 residues. Germline-derived CDR1 and CDR2 are MGHRA and YSYEKL. V was pared by 4 bases and J by 2 bases, with 15 bases between. The CDR3 DNA follows: TGCGCCAGCAGCCCCGTCCTGGGTGCCGGCAATCAGCCCCAGCATTTT. As protein: CASSPVLGAGNQPQHF.

This clone was detected only a few times. The chain joins TRBV14 to TRBJ1-4; D is unclear. From germline, CDR1 is SGHDN and CDR2 FVKESK. This CDR3 contains 16 residues. The germline V and J ends were trimmed by 2 bases and 5 bases, with 15 bases remaining between them. Here the CDR3 DNA reads TGTGCCAGCAGCCAAAGAGCCGGGTGGACGAATGAAAAACTGTTTTTT. Translation gives CASSQRAGWTNEKLFF.

The chain couples TRBV7-9 to TRBJ2-1, with D unclear. V lost 4 bases, J lost 5 bases, and 6 bases lay in between. CDR3 size: 12 residues. From germline, CDR1 is SEHNR and CDR2 FQNEAQ (reference sequence). The CDR3 loop reads CASSSPNNEQFF. CDR3 DNA sequence: TGTGCCAGCAGCTCCCCCAACAATGAGCAGTTCTTC.

This clone is deemed medium-sized (0.01 to 0.1%). This chain connects TRBV15 to TRBJ2-1; 13 nucleotides match TRBD2. Germline CDR1 LNHNV, CDR2 YYDKDF (reference sequence). CDR3 size: 15 residues. The V segment lost 5 bases and the J segment 3 bases; nucleotides outside the gene matches: 1. The DNA for the CDR3 is TGTGCCACCAGCCGGACTAGCGGGAGCTACAATGAGCAGTTCTTC. Translation gives CATSRTSGSYNEQFF.

The chain couples TRBV19 to TRBJ1-5; 7 positions agree with TRBD1. Losses at the gene ends were 5 bases for V and 5 bases for J; bases not matched to a gene: 6. The CDR3 sequence is 14 residues long. The germline CDR1 and CDR2 sequences are LNHDA and SQIVND (reference sequence). The CDR3, as DNA: TGTGCCAGTAGTGGAGGGGGCTACGATCAGCCCCAGCATTTT. Translated: CASSGGGYDQPQHF.

The chain carries TRBV28 and TRBJ2-4; tentative D call: TRBD2 (5 bases). The CDR3 spans 15 residues. Per germline, CDR1 MDHEN and CDR2 SYDVKM. Trimming removed 6 bases at V and 2 bases at J, with 14 bases between. The CDR3 coding sequence is TGTGCCAGCAGCCAGCGGAAGCTCCCCAAAAACATTCAGTACTTC. It encodes CASSQRKLPKNIQYF.

The J gene is TRBJ2-2, the V gene TRBV7-9; no clear D gene. The V gene lost 7 bases and the J gene lost 7 bases, with 7 bases spanning the gap. The CDR3 length is 11 residues. CDR1 and CDR2 from the germline V gene are SEHNR and FQNEAQ (reference sequence). The CDR3 DNA is TGTGCCAGCACCCGCGGCGGGGAGCTGTTTTTT. Protein sequence: CASTRGGELFF.